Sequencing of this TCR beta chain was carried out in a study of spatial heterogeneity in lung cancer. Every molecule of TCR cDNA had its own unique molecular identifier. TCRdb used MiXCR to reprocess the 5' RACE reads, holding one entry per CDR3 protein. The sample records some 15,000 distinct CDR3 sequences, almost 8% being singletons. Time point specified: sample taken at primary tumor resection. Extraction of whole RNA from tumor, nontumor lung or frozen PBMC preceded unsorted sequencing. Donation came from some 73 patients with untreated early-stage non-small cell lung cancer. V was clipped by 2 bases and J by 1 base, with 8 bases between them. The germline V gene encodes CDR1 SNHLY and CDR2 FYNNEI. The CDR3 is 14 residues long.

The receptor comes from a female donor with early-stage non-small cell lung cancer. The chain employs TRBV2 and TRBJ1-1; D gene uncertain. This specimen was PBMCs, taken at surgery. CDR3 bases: TGTGCCAGCAGTGAATTGATGGCGAACACTGAAGCTTTCTTT. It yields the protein CASSELMANTEAFF.